The next 4 T cell receptor beta chains were all read from a single sample in a study of human T cells and chemical hapten exposure. This sample's time point: patch test 1, 2 weeks after DPC sensitization. This sample's treatment: therapeutic diphenylcyclopropenone sensitization with weekly scalp DPC. TCRdb re-called the RACE reads through MiXCR, storing one row per CDR3 protein. This table holds over 75,000 distinct CDR3 sequences, over 6% found once. This sample comprised whole blood, obtained in connection with sensitization to the hapten diphenylcyclopropenone (DPC). The receptors were gathered from a woman aged 25 to 45 with alopecia areata. Some clones in this sample may be carry-over from other donors' samples.

This clonotype was seen at least ten times. The chain joins TRBV20-1 to TRBJ2-2, with 7 bases fitting TRBD1. Germline V CDR1 and CDR2: DFQATT, SNEGSKA (reference sequence). V shed 0 bases and J 5 bases; nucleotides not matched to a gene: 3. The CDR3 is made up of 14 amino acids. The CDR3 DNA follows: TGCAGTGCTAGAGATGCAGGGGGAACCGGGGAGCTGTTTTTT. Amino acid sequence: CSARDAGGTGELFF.

There are many counts of this clonotype. The rearrangement links TRBV7-9 to TRBJ2-5; 7 bases agree with TRBD2. The CDR3 loop spans 17 amino acids. V lost 5 bases, J lost 2 bases, and 14 bases stayed unmatched. Germline V lookup: CDR1 SEHNR, CDR2 FQNEAQ (reference sequence). The CDR3 DNA reads as TGTGCCAGCAGCCCCAAACTGGGCGGGGGACCACAAGAGACCCAGTACTTC. Translated, it gives CASSPKLGGGPQETQYF.

This chain connects TRBV11-2 to TRBJ2-7; D might be TRBD1 (6 bases). The CDR3 is made up of 14 amino acids. V was trimmed by 1 base and J by 0 bases, leaving 7 bases between them. Germline values: CDR1 SGHAT, CDR2 FQNNGV. CDR3 nucleotide sequence: TGTGCCAGCAGCTTAGGGACAGCCTCCTACGAGCAGTACTTC. As protein: CASSLGTASYEQYF. Supplemented by reference TRBV11-2 and TRBJ2-7, the full variable domain reads EAGVAQSPRYKIIEKRQSVAFWCNPISGHATLYWYQQILGQGPKLLIQFQNNGVVDDSQLPKDRFSAERLKGVDSTLKIQPAKLEDSAVYLCASSLGTASYEQYFGPGTRLTVT.

This clonotype was observed many times. The chain has TRBV7-9 and TRBJ1-4; 7 bases line up with TRBD1. Germline values: CDR1 SEHNR, CDR2 FQNEAQ (reference sequence). The trim removed 3 bases at V and 7 bases at J, leaving 5 bases unmatched. This CDR3 contains 14 residues. The CDR3 protein is CASSFTGDGEKLFF. DNA for the CDR3: TGTGCCAGCAGCTTCACAGGGGATGGTGAAAAACTGTTTTTT.